The text below deals with one T cell receptor beta chain. What it binds is unknown. Trimming took off 4 bases at V and 0 bases at J, with 10 bases between the two ends. CDR3 size: 15 residues. Germline assignment: CDR1 MDHEN and CDR2 SYDVKM. The sample belongs to a study of Ad26.COV2.S vaccination and SARS-CoV-2 variants. Produced via immunoSEQ multiplex PCR; TCRdb's table is partial and in-frame only. The sample contains approximately 340,000 clones, roughly 94% of which appear only once. General study points: Following vaccination, spike-specific CD8+ and CD4+ T cell responses reportedly exhibited substantial breadth. Vaccine and placebo groups showed comparable non-spike TCR breadth. Vaccine recipients had higher spike-specific TCR breadth than placebo recipients.

Here the sequenced sample was peripheral blood, taken after recovery from COVID-19. This sequence joins TRBV28 and TRBJ1-5; D gene unclear. This sequence was found in a human donor who had recovered from COVID-19. The CDR3 DNA reads as TGTGCCAGCAGTTCGAGGAGGTTTAGCAATCAGCCCCAGCATTTT. As protein: CASSSRRFSNQPQHF.